This T cell receptor beta chain emerged from a study of OX40 agonist ivuxolimab in advanced cancers. Trimming removed 7 bases from V and 4 bases from J; junction bases left unmatched: 3. Germline V gene data show CDR1 as SEHNR and CDR2 as FQNEAQ (reference sequence). CDR3 size: 12 residues. TCRdb keeps only in-frame clones here, not all; method: immunoSEQ multiplex PCR. The sample lists some 67,000 clones, 88% occurring once. This receptor was taken from an adult with an advanced solid tumor such as melanoma, head and neck, liver or kidney cancer. The chain joins TRBV7-9 to TRBJ1-1; 7 bases are shared with TRBD1. Sample: CD4+ or CD8+ T cells sorted from blood, taken in a trial of the OX40 agonist ivuxolimab. DNA of the CDR3: TGTGCCAGCAACCCAGGGGGCACTGAAGCTTTCTTT. Translated: CASNPGGTEAFF.